The 19 T cell receptor beta chains below come from one sample, sequenced in a study of beta chain features in type 1 diabetes. Reverse transcribing all isolated RNA meant expressed TCRB transcripts were sequenced. Assay used: immunoSEQ multiplex PCR; TCRdb lists only in-frame clones, some missing. The sample contains 250,000 or so clones, 68% of which appear only once. Material for sequencing was naive CD4+ T cells from blood. Source of these receptors: a man aged 25 to 45 in good health.

This chain joins TRBV25-1 and TRBJ1-2, with unresolved D. CDR3 length: 11 residues. Trimming pared 3 bases from V and 7 bases from J, leaving 6 bases between. Germline V gene sequence: CDR1 MGHDK, CDR2 SYGVNS. In DNA form, the CDR3 reads TGTGCCAGCAGTGAGGGGTTTGGCTACACCTTC. Its translation is CASSEGFGYTF.

The rearrangement uses TRBV9 and TRBJ2-1; 8 bases are shared with TRBD2. The J segment lost 7 bases and the V segment lost 0 bases, leaving 6 bases of the junction unmatched. The CDR3 is made up of 15 amino acids. CDR1 is SGDLS, CDR2 YYNGEE, per germline. The CDR3 spells CASSVDGLAGNEQFF. DNA for the CDR3: TGTGCCAGCAGCGTAGATGGGCTAGCGGGTAATGAGCAGTTCTTC.

The chain combines TRBV19 with TRBJ2-3, with 9 positions matching TRBD2. Germline CDR1 and CDR2: LNHDA and SQIVND (reference sequence). This CDR3 contains 18 residues. With V trimmed by 7 bases and J by 7 bases, 21 bases remained unmatched. Here the CDR3 reads CASTSNPQSGGIRHTQYF. As DNA, the CDR3 is TGTGCCAGTACCTCCAATCCCCAAAGCGGGGGGATCAGGCATACGCAGTATTTT.

The genes are TRBV29-1 and TRBJ1-2, with 7 bases that match TRBD1. J was trimmed by 4 bases and V by 6 bases; bases with no gene match: 2. The CDR3 spans 11 residues. From germline, CDR1 is SQVTM and CDR2 ANQGSEA. CDR3 protein: CSVDRVYGYTF. As DNA, the CDR3 is TGCAGCGTCGACAGGGTCTATGGCTACACCTTC.

This chain joins TRBV18 and TRBJ2-5; no definite D call. CDR3 length equals 12 residues. Germline V gene sequence: CDR1 KGHSH, CDR2 LQKENI. The V and J ends lost 5 bases and 2 bases respectively, with 6 bases between them. CDR3 region: CASSGMQETQYF. CDR3 DNA sequence: TGTGCCAGCTCAGGGATGCAAGAGACCCAGTACTTC.

V is TRBV2 and J is TRBJ2-7; D not certain. Trimming took off 2 bases at V and 4 bases at J, with 12 bases between the two ends. The germline V gene encodes CDR1 SNHLY and CDR2 FYNNEI. There are 14 residues in the CDR3. The CDR3 reads CASSENMAEYEQYF. For the CDR3, the DNA is TGTGCCAGCAGTGAAAACATGGCAGAGTACGAGCAGTACTTC.

The rearrangement uses TRBV29-1 and TRBJ2-1; TRBD1 matches at 7 bases. The CDR3 runs to 11 residues. Germline V gene data show CDR1 as SQVTM and CDR2 as ANQGSEA. The J segment lost 8 bases and the V segment lost 6 bases, leaving 4 bases of the junction unmatched. CDR3 bases: TGCAGCGTCGACAGGGCCGATGAGCAGTTCTTC. This codes for CSVDRADEQFF.

J is TRBJ2-2 and V is TRBV6-7, with D possibly matching TRBD1 (5 bases). TRBV6-7 is given ORF status, its function remaining uncertain. V was shortened by 0 bases and J by 0 bases, with 11 bases between the two germline ends. This CDR3 contains 17 residues. For the CDR3, the DNA is TGTGCCAGCAGTTACTCGTGTCAGGGCTCGAACACCGGGGAGCTGTTTTTT. It translates to CASSYSCQGSNTGELFF.

CDR3 nucleotides: TGTGCCTGGACGGAGGTAGGCACTGAAGCTTTCTTT. Protein: CAWTEVGTEAFF. This chain connects TRBV30 to TRBJ1-1; D is ambiguous. The V gene's germline CDR1 is GTSNPN and CDR2 SVGIG (reference sequence). V was trimmed by 4 bases and J by 4 bases, leaving 10 bases between them. The CDR3 contains 12 residues.

The V call is TRBV5-1, the J call TRBJ2-5; D gene unclear. Per germline, CDR1 SGHRS and CDR2 YFSETQ. The CDR3 is 12 residues long. Trimming stripped 1 base from V and 1 base from J, with 2 bases between. The CDR3 loop reads CASSLPQETQYF. The CDR3 DNA follows: TGCGCCAGCAGCTTGCCCCAAGAGACCCAGTACTTC. Full variable domain (missing parts from reference TRBV5-1 and TRBJ2-5): KAGVTQTPRYLIKTRGQQVTLSCSPISGHRSVSWYQQTPGQGLQFLFEYFSETQRNKGNFPGRFSGRQFSNSRSEMNVSTLELGDSALYLCASSLPQETQYFGPGTRLLVL.

The gene calls are TRBV6-6 and TRBJ2-3; D call uncertain. CDR3 length: 14 residues. CDR1 is MNHNY and CDR2 is SVGAGI in the germline V gene (reference sequence). Trimming left V 1 base short and J 6 bases short, with 11 bases between. The CDR3 coding sequence is TGTGCCAGCAGTTACTTAGGGCTGAGCGATACGCAGTATTTT. Translated: CASSYLGLSDTQYF.

This chain joins TRBV29-1 and TRBJ2-3; D is unclear. CDR1 is SQVTM and CDR2 is ANQGSEA in the germline V gene. This CDR3 is built from 14 residues. V gave up 7 bases and J gave up 6 bases, with 20 bases separating them. CDR3 residues: CSASPAVRLDTQYF. The CDR3 DNA reads as TGCAGCGCCAGCCCCGCGGTAAGGCTTGATACGCAGTATTTT.

This rearrangement joins TRBV29-1 to TRBJ2-3; weak D call: TRBD2 (6 bases). Per the germline V gene, CDR1 is SQVTM and CDR2 is ANQGSEA. Trimming stripped 6 bases from V and 2 bases from J, with 21 bases between. CDR3 length equals 16 residues. CDR3 in amino acids: CSVRPGTAGITDTQYF. Here the CDR3 DNA reads TGCAGCGTGAGGCCCGGGACGGCGGGAATCACAGATACGCAGTATTTT.

Concerning this clone itself: At one boundary the junction diverges from the germline segment, which might be a read error. The chain joins TRBV29-1 to TRBJ2-4; either TRBD1 or TRBD2 may supply D (6 bases each). CDR3 length: 14 residues. From germline, CDR1 is SQVTM and CDR2 ANQGSEA. CDR3 bases: TGCAGCGTTGAGGTGAGGGGGGCCAGAAACATTCAGTACTTC. Translating it yields CSVEVRGARNIQYF.

CDR3 in amino acids: CSVEGRQANTEAFF. CDR3 bases: TGCAGCGTTGAAGGACGACAGGCAAACACTGAAGCTTTCTTT. The rearrangement links TRBV29-1 to TRBJ1-1; a possible D gene is TRBD1 (6 bases). CDR1 SQVTM and CDR2 ANQGSEA come from the germline V gene. V lost 1 base, J lost 2 bases, and 11 bases lay in between. The CDR3 totals 14 residues.

This chain's CDR3 is CAWGQVEETQYF. The CDR3 DNA reads TGTGCTTGGGGACAGGTTGAAGAGACCCAGTACTTC. The V call is TRBV30, the J call TRBJ2-5, with 8 bases matching TRBD1. The CDR3 runs to 12 residues. Per germline, CDR1 GTSNPN and CDR2 SVGIG (reference sequence).

CDR3 sequence reads: CAWSEGSYTF. In DNA form, the CDR3 reads TGTGCCTGGAGTGAGGGCAGCTACACCTTC. The rearrangement links TRBV30 to TRBJ1-2; no clear D gene. Germline V lookup: CDR1 GTSNPN, CDR2 SVGIG (reference sequence). This CDR3 contains 10 residues. With 1 base removed from V and 9 bases from J, the gap between germline ends came to 6 bases.

In this sample, this clone turned up a few times. The V and J genes are TRBV4-2 and TRBJ2-3, with D maybe TRBD1 (6 bases). Trimming shortened V by 0 bases and J by 11 bases, and 12 bases separated the two germline ends. In germline, CDR1 is LGHNA, CDR2 YNFKEQ. The CDR3 runs to 13 residues. CDR3 coding DNA: TGTGCCAGCAGCCAAGATAGTCTGGACAGGCAGTATTTT. Its protein product is CASSQDSLDRQYF.

This chain joins TRBV5-4 and TRBJ1-5, with 8 bases matching TRBD1. Germline-derived CDR1 and CDR2 are SGHNT and YYREEE (reference sequence). Trimming at V came to 5 bases and at J to 3 bases, leaving 7 bases not matched to a gene. The CDR3 loop spans 15 amino acids. CDR3 DNA: TGTGCCAGCAGTACCGACAGGGGCCACAATCAGCCCCAGCATTTT. Protein sequence: CASSTDRGHNQPQHF.